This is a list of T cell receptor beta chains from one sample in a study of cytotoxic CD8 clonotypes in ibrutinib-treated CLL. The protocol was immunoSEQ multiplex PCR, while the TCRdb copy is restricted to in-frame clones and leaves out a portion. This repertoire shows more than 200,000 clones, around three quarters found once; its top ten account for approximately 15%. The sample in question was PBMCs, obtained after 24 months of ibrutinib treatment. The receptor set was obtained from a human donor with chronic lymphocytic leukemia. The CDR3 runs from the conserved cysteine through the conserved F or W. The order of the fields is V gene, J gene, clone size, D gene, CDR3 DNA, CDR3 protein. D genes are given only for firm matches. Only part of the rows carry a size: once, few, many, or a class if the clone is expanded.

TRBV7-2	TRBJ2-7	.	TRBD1	TGTGCCAGCAGCCAGGGACAGTTCTCCTACGAGCAGTACTTC	CASSQGQFSYEQYF
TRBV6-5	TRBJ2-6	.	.	TGTGCCAGCAGTTACGGGGGTGGGGCCAACGTCCTGACTTTC	CASSYGGGANVLTF
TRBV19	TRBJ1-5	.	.	TGTGCCAGTAGTATCGGCAATCAGCCCCAGCATTTT	CASSIGNQPQHF
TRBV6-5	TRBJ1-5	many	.	TGTGCCAGCAGCCCGACAGAAAATAGCAATCAGCCCCAGCATTTT	CASSPTENSNQPQHF
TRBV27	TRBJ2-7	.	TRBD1	TGTGCCAGCAGTTTAGCGACAGGGGACTACGAGCAGTACTTC	CASSLATGDYEQYF
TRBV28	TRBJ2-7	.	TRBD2	TGTGCCAGCAGAGAGCATAGCGGGGGGGGCTACGAGCAGTACTTC	CASREHSGGGYEQYF
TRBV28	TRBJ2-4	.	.	TGTGCCAGCGAGTGGTCGGGAAGGGCCAAAAACATTCAGTACTTC	CASEWSGRAKNIQYF
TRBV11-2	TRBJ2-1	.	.	TGTGCCAGCAGCTTCGGGACCAACGCGTACAATGAGCAGTTCTTC	CASSFGTNAYNEQFF
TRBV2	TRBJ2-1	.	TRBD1	TGTGCCGGGACAGCAGGGTGGGCAAGTGGTGAGCAGTTCTTC	CAGTAGWASGEQFF
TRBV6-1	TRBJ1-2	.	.	TGTGCCAGCAGTTCGAGAGGGTCCGACTATGGCTACACCTTC	CASSSRGSDYGYTF
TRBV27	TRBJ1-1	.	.	TGTGCCAGCAGTCCGAATAGGCGATCTGAAGCTTTCTTT	CASSPNRRSEAFF
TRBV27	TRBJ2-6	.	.	TGTGCCAGCAGCGTAGCGAACTCTGGGGCCAACGTCCTGACTTTC	CASSVANSGANVLTF
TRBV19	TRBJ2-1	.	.	TGTGCCAGTAGTATGTGGGGGAATGAGCAGTTCTTC	CASSMWGNEQFF
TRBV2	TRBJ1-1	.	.	TGTGCCAGCAGTGACGAGGGGCCGAACACTGAAGCTTTCTTT	CASSDEGPNTEAFF
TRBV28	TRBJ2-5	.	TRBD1	TGTGCCAGCAGTCTACCGACAGGGCAAGAGACCCAGTACTTC	CASSLPTGQETQYF
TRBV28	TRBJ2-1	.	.	TGTGCCAGCGGCTCTTGGAATGAGCAGTTCTTC	CASGSWNEQFF
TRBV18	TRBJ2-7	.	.	TGTGCCAGCTCACCACCGGGGTTGGGGGTCGAGCAGTACTTC	CASSPPGLGVEQYF
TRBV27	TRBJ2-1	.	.	TGTGCCAGCAGTTTATTAGGAGGGGGCAATGAGCAGTTCTTC	CASSLLGGGNEQFF
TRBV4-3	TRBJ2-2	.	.	TGCGCCAGCAGCCAAACGGGTTACACCGGGGAGCTGTTTTTT	CASSQTGYTGELFF
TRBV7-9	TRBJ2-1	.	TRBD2	TGTGCCAGCAGCGAGGCGGCTAGCGGGAGTTATGAGCAGTTCTTC	CASSEAASGSYEQFF
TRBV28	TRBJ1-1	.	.	TGTGCCAGCACCCCCTCCCAGTACACTGAAGCTTTCTTT	CASTPSQYTEAFF
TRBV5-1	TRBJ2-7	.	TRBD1	TGCGCCAGCAGCCCGGGACAGGGGAGAGGCGAGCAGTACTTC	CASSPGQGRGEQYF
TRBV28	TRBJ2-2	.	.	TGTGCCAGCAGTTTAAGTCAGGGAGTTACCGGGGAGCTGTTTTTT	CASSLSQGVTGELFF
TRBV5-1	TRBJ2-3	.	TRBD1	TGCGCCAGCAGCTCGGCAGGGGGCACTGGCACAGATACGCAGTATTTT	CASSSAGGTGTDTQYF
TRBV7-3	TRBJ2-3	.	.	TGTGCCAGCAGCCCCGGGACTAGCACAGATACGCAGTATTTT	CASSPGTSTDTQYF
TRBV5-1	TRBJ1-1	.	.	TGCGCCAGCAGCTTGGGGCCCTCGAACACTGAAGCTTTCTTT	CASSLGPSNTEAFF
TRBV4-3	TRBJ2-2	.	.	TGCGCCAGCAGCCAAGAACAGTCCAGCACCGGGGAGCTGTTTTTT	CASSQEQSSTGELFF
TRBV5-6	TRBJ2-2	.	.	TGTGCCAGCAGCCCATTAACCGGGGAGCTGTTTTTT	CASSPLTGELFF
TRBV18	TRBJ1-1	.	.	TGTGCCAGCTCACCAGGGACGGGCACTGAAGCTTTCTTT	CASSPGTGTEAFF
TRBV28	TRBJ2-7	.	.	TGTGCCAGCATCAAACCGGGACCCTTTGACGAGCAGTACTTC	CASIKPGPFDEQYF
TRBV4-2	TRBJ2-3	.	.	TGTGCCAGCAGCCAAGATGAAGGGGATACGCAGTATTTT	CASSQDEGDTQYF
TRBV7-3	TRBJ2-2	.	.	TGTGCCAGCAGCTTACGCCCGTTGGGGGGCGGGGAGCTGTTTTTT	CASSLRPLGGGELFF
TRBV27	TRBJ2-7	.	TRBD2	TGTGCCAGCAGTTTAACAAGGACTAGATTCTACGAGCAGTACTTC	CASSLTRTRFYEQYF
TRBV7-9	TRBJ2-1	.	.	TGTGCCAGCAGCGCTGGACACGGGGGGCCAACCTACAATGAGCAGTTCTTC	CASSAGHGGPTYNEQFF
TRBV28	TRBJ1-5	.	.	TGTGCCAGCAGTATTCTTGGGGGCCAGCCCCAGCATTTT	CASSILGGQPQHF
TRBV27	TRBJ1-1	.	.	TGTGCCAGCAGTTTCAAGGTTTACACTGAAGCTTTCTTT	CASSFKVYTEAFF
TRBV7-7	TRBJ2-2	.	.	TGTGCTAGCAGCTTAGGGTCTAGAGAGACCGGGGAGCTGTTTTTT	CASSLGSRETGELFF
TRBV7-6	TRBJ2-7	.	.	TGTGCCAGCAGCTTCTTGCCAGGGAGCCTCGAGCAGTACTTC	CASSFLPGSLEQYF
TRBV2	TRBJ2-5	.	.	TGTGCCAGCACCCCCAGCGGACAAGAGACCCAGTACTTC	CASTPSGQETQYF
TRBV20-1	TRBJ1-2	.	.	TGCAGGAGCCCTTTTGGGGCGGGCTACACCTTC	CRSPFGAGYTF
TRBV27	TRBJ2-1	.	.	TGTGCCAGCAGAAGAGGCGGCTCCTACAATGAGCAGTTCTTC	CASRRGGSYNEQFF
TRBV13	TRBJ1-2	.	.	TGTGCCAGCAGCAATGACCGCCGGTCCATATATGGCTACACCTTC	CASSNDRRSIYGYTF
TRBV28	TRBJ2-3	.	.	TGTGCCAGCAGCCTAGCCGGGGGCACAGATACGCAGTATTTT	CASSLAGGTDTQYF
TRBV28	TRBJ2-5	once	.	TGTGCCAGCAGTTTAGGGGTGGGCTTCCAAGAGACCCAGTACTTC	CASSLGVGFQETQYF
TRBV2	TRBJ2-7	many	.	TGTGCCAGCAGTGTCATCAGGGAAAACGAGCAGTACTTC	CASSVIRENEQYF
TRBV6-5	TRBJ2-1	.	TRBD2	TGTGCCAGCAGTTACTCTACTAGCGGAAACAATGAGCAGTTCTTC	CASSYSTSGNNEQFF
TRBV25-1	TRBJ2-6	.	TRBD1	TGTGCCAGCAGTCGCTTGGGACAGGGGGCCACCGGGGCCAACGTCCTGACTTTC	CASSRLGQGATGANVLTF
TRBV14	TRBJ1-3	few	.	TGTGCCAGCAGCCAAGATCAAGGAAACACCATATATTTT	CASSQDQGNTIYF
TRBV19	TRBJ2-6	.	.	TGTGCCAGTACGGTCCAGGCGAGCTCTGGGGCCAACGTCCTGACTTTC	CASTVQASSGANVLTF
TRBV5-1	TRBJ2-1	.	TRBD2	TGCGCCAGCAGCTCCCCTAGGGCGGGACTAGGATTAGATGAGCAGTTCTTC	CASSSPRAGLGLDEQFF
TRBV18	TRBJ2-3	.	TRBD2	TGTGCCAGCTCACCACCGCTAGCGGGAGGTATAGATACGCAGTATTTT	CASSPPLAGGIDTQYF
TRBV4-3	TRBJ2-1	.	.	TGCGCCAGCAGCCAAGATAGTGACTCCTACAATGAGCAGTTCTTC	CASSQDSDSYNEQFF
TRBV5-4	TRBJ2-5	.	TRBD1	TGTGCCAGCAGCTTTGGGGCGGGACAGGCCCAAGAGACCCAGTACTTC	CASSFGAGQAQETQYF
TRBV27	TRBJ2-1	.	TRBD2	TGTGCCAGCAGTCCAAGGGGAGGGCTAGGTGAGGACAATGAGCAGTTCTTC	CASSPRGGLGEDNEQFF
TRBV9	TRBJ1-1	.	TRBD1	TGTGCCAGCAGCGGGACAGGGGATGAAGCTTTCTTT	CASSGTGDEAFF
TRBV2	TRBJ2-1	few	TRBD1	TGTGCCAGCAGTGAATTAGGGGGCTCTTCGAGGAATGAGCAGTTCTTC	CASSELGGSSRNEQFF
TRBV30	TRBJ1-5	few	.	TGTGCCTGGAGGGAAAGGGGCCTTAGCAATCAGCCCCAGCATTTT	CAWRERGLSNQPQHF
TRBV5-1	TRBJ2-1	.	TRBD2	TGCGCCAGCAGCATTTCCGGACTAGCGGGAAACAGGGTCGGTGAGCAGTTCTTC	CASSISGLAGNRVGEQFF
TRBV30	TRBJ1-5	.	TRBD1	TGTGCCTGGAGTGCTGGACAGGGAGGGCAGCCCCAGCATTTT	CAWSAGQGGQPQHF